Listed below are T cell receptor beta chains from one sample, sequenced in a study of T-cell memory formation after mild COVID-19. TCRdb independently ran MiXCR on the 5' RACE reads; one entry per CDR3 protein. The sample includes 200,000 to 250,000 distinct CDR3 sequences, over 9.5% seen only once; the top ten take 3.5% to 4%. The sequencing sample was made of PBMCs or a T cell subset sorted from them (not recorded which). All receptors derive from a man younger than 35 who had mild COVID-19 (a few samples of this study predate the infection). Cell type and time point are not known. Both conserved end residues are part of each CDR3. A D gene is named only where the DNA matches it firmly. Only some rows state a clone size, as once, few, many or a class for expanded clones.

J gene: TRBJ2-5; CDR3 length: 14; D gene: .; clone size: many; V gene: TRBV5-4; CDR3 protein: CASSGRRGQETQYF; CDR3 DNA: TGTGCCAGCAGCGGCCGACGGGGCCAAGAGACCCAGTACTTC
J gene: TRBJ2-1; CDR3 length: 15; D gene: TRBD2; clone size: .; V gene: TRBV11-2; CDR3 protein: CASSSIAGVTNEQFF; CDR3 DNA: TGTGCCAGCAGCTCAATAGCGGGGGTAACCAATGAGCAGTTCTTC
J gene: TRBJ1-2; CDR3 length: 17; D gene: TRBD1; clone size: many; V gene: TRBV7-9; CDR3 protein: CASSLGRLRDSNYGYTF; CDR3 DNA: TGTGCCAGCAGCTTAGGGCGGCTTAGGGACAGCAACTATGGCTACACCTTC
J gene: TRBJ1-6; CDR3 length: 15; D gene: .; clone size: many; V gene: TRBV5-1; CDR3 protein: CASSLGGARYSPLHF; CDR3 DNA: TGCGCCAGCAGCTTGGGGGGAGCCCGGTATTCACCCCTCCACTTT
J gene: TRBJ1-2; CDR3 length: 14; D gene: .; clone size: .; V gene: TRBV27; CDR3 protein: CASSLRVGDYGYTF; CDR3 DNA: TGTGCCAGCAGTCTAAGGGTGGGCGACTATGGCTACACCTTC
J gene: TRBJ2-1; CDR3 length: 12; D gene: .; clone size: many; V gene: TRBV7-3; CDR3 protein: CASSGGGDEQFF; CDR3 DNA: TGTGCCAGCAGCGGGGGAGGAGATGAGCAGTTCTTC
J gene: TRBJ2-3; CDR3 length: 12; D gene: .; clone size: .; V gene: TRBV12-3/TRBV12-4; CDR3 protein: CASSFRADTQYF; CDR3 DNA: TGTGCCAGCAGTTTCCGTGCTGATACGCAGTATTTT
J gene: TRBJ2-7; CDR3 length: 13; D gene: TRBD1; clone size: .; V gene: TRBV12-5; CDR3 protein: CASGTLEQGPQYF; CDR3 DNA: TGTGCTAGTGGTACCCTCGAACAGGGGCCGCAGTACTTC
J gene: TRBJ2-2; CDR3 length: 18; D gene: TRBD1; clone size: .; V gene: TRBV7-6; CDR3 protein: CASSSLPGQGSSGGELFF; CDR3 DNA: TGTGCCAGCAGCTCGCTCCCGGGACAGGGAAGTTCAGGCGGGGAGCTGTTTTTT
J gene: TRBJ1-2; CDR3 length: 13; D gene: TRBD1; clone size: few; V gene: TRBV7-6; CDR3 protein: CASSSLQGRGYTF; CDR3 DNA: TGTGCCAGCAGCTCCTTACAGGGGAGAGGCTACACCTTC
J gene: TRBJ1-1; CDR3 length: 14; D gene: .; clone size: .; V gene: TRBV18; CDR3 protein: CASSPRRVNTEAFF; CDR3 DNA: TGTGCCAGCTCACCACGTCGGGTTAACACTGAAGCTTTCTTT
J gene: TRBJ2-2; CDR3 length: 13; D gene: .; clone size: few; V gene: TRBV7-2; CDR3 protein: CASSLVLAGELFF; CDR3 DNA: TGTGCCAGCAGCTTAGTTTTAGCCGGGGAGCTGTTTTTT
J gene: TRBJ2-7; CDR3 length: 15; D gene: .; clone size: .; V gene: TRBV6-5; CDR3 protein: CASSYAAGHAWEQYF; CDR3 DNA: TGTGCCAGCAGTTACGCGGCAGGGCATGCTTGGGAGCAGTACTTC
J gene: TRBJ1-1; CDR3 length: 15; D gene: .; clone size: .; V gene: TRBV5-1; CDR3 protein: CASSKDPTGNTEAFF; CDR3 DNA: TGCGCCAGCAGCAAGGACCCTACAGGGAACACTGAAGCTTTCTTT
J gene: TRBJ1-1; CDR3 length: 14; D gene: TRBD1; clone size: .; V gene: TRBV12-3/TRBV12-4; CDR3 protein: CASSSRQGAPEAFF; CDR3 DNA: TGTGCCAGCAGTTCTCGACAGGGGGCCCCTGAAGCTTTCTTT
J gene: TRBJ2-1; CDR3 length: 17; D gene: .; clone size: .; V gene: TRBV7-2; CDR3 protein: CASSLAALTASYNEQFF; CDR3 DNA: TGTGCCAGCAGCTTAGCTGCCCTGACAGCCTCCTACAATGAGCAGTTCTTC
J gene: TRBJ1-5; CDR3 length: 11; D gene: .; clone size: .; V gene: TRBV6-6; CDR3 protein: CASSGNQPQHF; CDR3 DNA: TGTGCCAGCAGCGGCAATCAGCCCCAGCATTTT
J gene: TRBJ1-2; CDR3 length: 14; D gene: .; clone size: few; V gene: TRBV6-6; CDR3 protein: CASSTGTARSGYTF; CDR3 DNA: TGTGCCAGCAGTACCGGGACGGCCCGCTCTGGCTACACCTTC
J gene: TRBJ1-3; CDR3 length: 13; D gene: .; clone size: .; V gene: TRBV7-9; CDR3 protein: CASSFGQGNTIYF; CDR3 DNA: TGTGCCAGCAGCTTTGGGCAGGGGAACACCATATATTTT
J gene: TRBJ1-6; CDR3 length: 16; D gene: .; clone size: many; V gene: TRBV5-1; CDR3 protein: CASSLAVGSGISPLHF; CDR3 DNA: TGCGCCAGCAGCTTGGCCGTCGGCAGCGGGATTTCACCCCTCCACTTT
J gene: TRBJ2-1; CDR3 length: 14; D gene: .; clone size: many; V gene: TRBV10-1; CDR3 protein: CASSAGGQYNEQFF; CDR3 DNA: TGCGCCAGCAGTGCCGGGGGTCAGTACAATGAGCAGTTCTTC
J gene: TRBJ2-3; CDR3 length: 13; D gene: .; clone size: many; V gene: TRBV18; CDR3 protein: CASSFPSTDTQYF; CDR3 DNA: TGTGCCAGCTCGTTCCCTTCCACAGATACGCAGTATTTT
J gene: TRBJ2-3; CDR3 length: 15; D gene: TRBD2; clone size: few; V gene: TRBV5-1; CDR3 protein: CASSLGLAAADTQYF; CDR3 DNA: TGCGCCAGCAGCTTGGGGCTAGCGGCAGCCGATACGCAGTATTTT
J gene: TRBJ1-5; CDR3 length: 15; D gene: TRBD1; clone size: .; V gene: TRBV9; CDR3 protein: CASSVGTGQNQPQHF; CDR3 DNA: TGTGCCAGCAGCGTCGGGACAGGTCAAAATCAGCCCCAGCATTTT
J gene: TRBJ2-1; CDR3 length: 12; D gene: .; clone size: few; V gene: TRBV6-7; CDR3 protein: CASSSRILAQFF; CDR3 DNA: TGTGCCAGCAGTTCCCGGATTTTGGCGCAGTTCTTC
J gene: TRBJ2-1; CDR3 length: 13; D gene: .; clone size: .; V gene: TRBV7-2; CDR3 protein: CASRQAQHGEQFF; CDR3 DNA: TGTGCCAGCAGGCAGGCCCAACATGGTGAGCAGTTCTTC
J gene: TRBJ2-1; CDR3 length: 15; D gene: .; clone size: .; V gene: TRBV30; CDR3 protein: CAWRRPAYRYNEQFF; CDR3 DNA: TGTGCCTGGAGGCGACCAGCGTACAGATACAATGAGCAGTTCTTC
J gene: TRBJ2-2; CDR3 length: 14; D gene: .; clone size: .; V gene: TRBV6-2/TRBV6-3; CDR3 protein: CASVGPGDTGELFF; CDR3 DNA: TGTGCCAGCGTCGGGCCAGGGGACACCGGGGAGCTGTTTTTT
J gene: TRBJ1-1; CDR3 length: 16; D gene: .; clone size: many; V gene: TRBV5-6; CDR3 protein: CASSGRAVFGNTEAFF; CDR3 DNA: TGTGCCAGCAGCGGGAGGGCGGTTTTTGGGAACACTGAAGCTTTCTTT
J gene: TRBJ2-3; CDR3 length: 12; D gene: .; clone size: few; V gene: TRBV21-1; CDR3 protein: CASNMTAGAQYF; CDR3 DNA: TGTGCCAGCAACATGACTGCGGGAGCGCAGTATTTT
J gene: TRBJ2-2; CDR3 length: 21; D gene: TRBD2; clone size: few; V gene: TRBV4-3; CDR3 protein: CASSPGALAGGRVANTGELFF; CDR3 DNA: TGCGCCAGCAGCCCCGGAGCCCTAGCGGGGGGGCGGGTCGCGAACACCGGGGAGCTGTTTTTT
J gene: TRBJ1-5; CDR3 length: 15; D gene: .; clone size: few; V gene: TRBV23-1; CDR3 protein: CASSRGGASNQPQHF; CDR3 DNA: TGCGCCAGCAGTCGTGGCGGGGCTAGCAATCAGCCCCAGCATTTT
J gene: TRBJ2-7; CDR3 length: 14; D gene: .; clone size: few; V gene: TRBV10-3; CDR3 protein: CAIRPGLETYEQYF; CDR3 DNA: TGTGCCATCAGACCGGGACTGGAAACATACGAGCAGTACTTC
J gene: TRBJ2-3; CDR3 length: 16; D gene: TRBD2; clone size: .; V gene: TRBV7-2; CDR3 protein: CASGRRAGSSTDTQYF; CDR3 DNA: TGTGCCAGCGGCCGACGAGCGGGGTCTAGCACAGATACGCAGTATTTT
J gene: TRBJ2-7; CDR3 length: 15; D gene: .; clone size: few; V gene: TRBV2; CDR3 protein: CASSEMGGLSYEQYF; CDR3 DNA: TGTGCCAGCAGTGAAATGGGGGGTCTCTCCTACGAGCAGTACTTC
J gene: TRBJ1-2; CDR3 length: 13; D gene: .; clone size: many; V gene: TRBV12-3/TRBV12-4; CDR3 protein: CASSRDGNYGYTF; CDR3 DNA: TGTGCCAGCAGTCGGGACGGTAACTATGGCTACACCTTC
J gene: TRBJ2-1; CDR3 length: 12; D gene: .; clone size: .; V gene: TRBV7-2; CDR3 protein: CASSAHGQKQFF; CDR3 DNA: TGTGCCAGCAGCGCTCATGGACAGAAGCAGTTCTTC
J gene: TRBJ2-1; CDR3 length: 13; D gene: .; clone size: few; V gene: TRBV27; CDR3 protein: CASSLEAYNEQFF; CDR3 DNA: TGTGCCAGCAGTTTAGAAGCGTACAATGAGCAGTTCTTC
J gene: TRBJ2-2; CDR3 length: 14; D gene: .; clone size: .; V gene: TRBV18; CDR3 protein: CASSHTEIPGELFF; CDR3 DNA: TGTGCCAGCTCACACACAGAGATCCCCGGGGAGCTGTTTTTT
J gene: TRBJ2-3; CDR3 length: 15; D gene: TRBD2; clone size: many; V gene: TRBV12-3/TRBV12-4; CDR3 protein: CASNLLAEFTDTQYF; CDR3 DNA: TGTGCCAGCAACCTGCTAGCGGAGTTCACAGATACGCAGTATTTT
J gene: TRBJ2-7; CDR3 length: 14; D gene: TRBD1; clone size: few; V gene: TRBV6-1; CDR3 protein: CASLTTGATYEQYF; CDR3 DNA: TGTGCCAGCTTGACGACAGGGGCTACCTACGAGCAGTACTTC
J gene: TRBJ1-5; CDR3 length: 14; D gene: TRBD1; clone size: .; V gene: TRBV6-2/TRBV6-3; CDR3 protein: CASSRGQFNQPQHF; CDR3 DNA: TGTGCCAGCAGCCGGGGACAGTTTAATCAGCCCCAGCATTTT
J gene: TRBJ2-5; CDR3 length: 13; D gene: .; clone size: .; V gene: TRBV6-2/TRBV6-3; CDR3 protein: CASSYTPFGTQYF; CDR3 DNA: TGTGCCAGCAGTTACACCCCTTTTGGGACCCAGTACTTC
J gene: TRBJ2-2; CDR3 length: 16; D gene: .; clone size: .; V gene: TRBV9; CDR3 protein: CASSAPGHPSTGELFF; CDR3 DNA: TGTGCCAGCAGCGCTCCGGGACACCCATCCACCGGGGAGCTGTTTTTT
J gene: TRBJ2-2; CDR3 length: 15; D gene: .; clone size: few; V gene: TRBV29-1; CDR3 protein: CSVEVRGQNTGELFF; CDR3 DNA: TGCAGCGTTGAAGTTCGGGGACAGAACACCGGGGAGCTGTTTTTT
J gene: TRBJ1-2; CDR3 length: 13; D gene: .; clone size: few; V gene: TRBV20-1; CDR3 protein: CSARPGANYGYTF; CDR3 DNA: TGCAGTGCTCGTCCTGGGGCTAACTATGGCTACACCTTC
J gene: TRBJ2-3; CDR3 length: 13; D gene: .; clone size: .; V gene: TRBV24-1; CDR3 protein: CATSDSFADTQYF; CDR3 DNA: TGTGCCACCAGTGATTCCTTCGCAGATACGCAGTATTTT
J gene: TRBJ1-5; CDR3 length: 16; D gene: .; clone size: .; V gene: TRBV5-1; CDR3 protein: CASSLGGAGWDQPQHF; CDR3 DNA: TGCGCCAGCAGCTTGGGGGGCGCAGGGTGGGATCAGCCCCAGCATTTT
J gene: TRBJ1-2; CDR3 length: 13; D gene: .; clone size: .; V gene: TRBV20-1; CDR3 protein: CSAAPGVNYGYTF; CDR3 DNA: TGCAGTGCCGCTCCAGGGGTAAACTATGGCTACACCTTC
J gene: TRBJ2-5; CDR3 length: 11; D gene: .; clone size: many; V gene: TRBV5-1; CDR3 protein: CASSLKETQYF; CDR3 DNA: TGCGCCAGCAGCTTGAAAGAGACCCAGTACTTC
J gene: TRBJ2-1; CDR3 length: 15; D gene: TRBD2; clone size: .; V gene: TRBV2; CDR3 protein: CASSDTSGFYNEQFF; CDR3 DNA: TGTGCCAGCAGTGATACTAGCGGATTCTACAATGAGCAGTTCTTC
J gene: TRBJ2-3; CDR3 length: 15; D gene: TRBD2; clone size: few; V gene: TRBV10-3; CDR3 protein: CAISGTSGGADTQYF; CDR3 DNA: TGTGCCATCAGTGGGACTAGCGGGGGGGCAGATACGCAGTATTTT
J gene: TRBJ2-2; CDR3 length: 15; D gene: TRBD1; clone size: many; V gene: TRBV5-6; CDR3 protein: CASSLPRGIPGELFF; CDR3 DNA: TGTGCCAGCAGCTTGCCCAGGGGGATCCCCGGGGAGCTGTTTTTT
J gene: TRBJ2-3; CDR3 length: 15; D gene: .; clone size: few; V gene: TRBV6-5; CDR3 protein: CASSYFGTSEDTQYF; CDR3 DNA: TGTGCCAGCAGTTACTTTGGGACATCTGAAGATACGCAGTATTTT
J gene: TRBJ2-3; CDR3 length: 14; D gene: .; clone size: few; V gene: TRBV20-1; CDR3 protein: CSASRGASTDTQYF; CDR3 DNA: TGCAGTGCTTCTCGCGGGGCCTCCACAGATACGCAGTATTTT
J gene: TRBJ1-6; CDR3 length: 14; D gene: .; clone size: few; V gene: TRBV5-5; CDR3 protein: CASSMGTANSPLHF; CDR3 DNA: TGTGCCAGCAGCATGGGGACTGCTAATTCACCCCTCCACTTT
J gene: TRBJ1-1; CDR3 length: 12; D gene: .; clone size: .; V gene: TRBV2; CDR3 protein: CASSERGAEAFF; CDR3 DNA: TGTGCCAGCAGTGAACGGGGGGCTGAAGCTTTCTTT
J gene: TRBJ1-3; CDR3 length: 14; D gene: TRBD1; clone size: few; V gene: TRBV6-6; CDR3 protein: CASSSPGQGNTIYF; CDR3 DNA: TGTGCCAGCAGTTCGCCGGGACAGGGGAACACCATATATTTT
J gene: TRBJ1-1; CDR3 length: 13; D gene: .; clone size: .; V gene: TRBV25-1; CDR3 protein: CASSEQGGSEAFF; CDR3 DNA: TGTGCCAGCAGTGAGCAGGGTGGATCTGAAGCTTTCTTT